One and the same sample provided the 3 T cell receptor beta chains below, sequenced in a study of OX40 agonist ivuxolimab in advanced cancers. The library was made by the immunoSEQ multiplex PCR assay. TCRdb stores this immuneACCESS table with in-frame sequences only. Part of the clones is absent; in the studies checked, under half of the shortfall reflects unresolved V genes, and no reason is known for the rest. Present in this sample are tens of thousands of clones, around nine tenths of which were seen just once. The ten largest clones capture roughly 1.5% of the sample. The source material was CD4+ or CD8+ T cells sorted from blood, sampled in a trial of the OX40 agonist ivuxolimab. These receptor sequences come from an adult with an advanced solid tumor such as melanoma, head and neck, liver or kidney cancer.

The chain recombines TRBV6-1 with TRBJ1-5, with TRBD1 identical over 10 bases. In germline, CDR1 is MNHNS, CDR2 SASEGT. The CDR3 length is 15 residues. The V and J ends lost 6 bases and 4 bases, in that order; junction bases with no gene match: 6. This chain's CDR3 is CASRTDRGFNQPQHF. In DNA form, the CDR3 reads TGTGCCAGCAGGACGGACAGGGGGTTTAATCAGCCCCAGCATTTT.

The chain uses TRBV6-1 and TRBJ1-5, with 7 bases aligning to TRBD1. Germline CDR1 MNHNS, CDR2 SASEGT. V lost 2 bases to trimming and J lost 7 bases; unmatched junction nucleotides: 11. The CDR3 has 16 residues. The CDR3 sequence: CASSEIGGGQRQPQHF. The CDR3 DNA reads as TGTGCCAGCAGTGAAATCGGTGGGGGACAGAGACAGCCCCAGCATTTT.

The chain uses TRBV2 and TRBJ2-4; possible D gene TRBD2, 6 bases. V lost 4 bases and J lost 9, with 13 bases in between. The CDR3 runs to 13 residues. The V gene's germline CDR1 is SNHLY and CDR2 FYNNEI. CDR3 sequence: CASSAGGQGIQYF. Written as DNA, the CDR3 is TGTGCCAGCAGTGCTGGAGGGCAGGGCATTCAGTACTTC.